This TCR beta chain appears in the sequencing data of a study of Graves' ophthalmopathy and Graves' hyperthyroidism. Findings of the study overall: Discriminating ophthalmopathy from stable hyperthyroidism, a 13-signature model attained a sensitivity of about 90% and a specificity of 80% to 82%.

The table lists this clonotype with many counts. Its target is unknown. Certain patients, namely those with other autoimmune diseases, uncontrolled infections, pregnancy or lactation, were excluded. As diagnostic evidence, clinical symptoms, serum thyroxine, TRAb, thyroid ultrasound and orbital computed tomography were relied upon. TCR beta CDR3 amplification used RNA transcripts. First-round RT-PCR relied on HTBI primers, and a second-round multiplex PCR came next. TCRdb reprocessed the multiplex PCR reads with MiXCR, giving one entry per CDR3 protein. The data hold fewer than 350,000 distinct CDR3 sequences, with roughly a sixth observed a single time. This receptor was identified in an adult man with Graves' ophthalmopathy. The sample consisted of peripheral blood.

CDR3 nucleotide sequence: TGTGCCAGCAGTTACTCTAGGGGGGTGGTTCAAGAGACCCAGTACTTC. Protein: CASSYSRGVVQETQYF. J is TRBJ2-5 and V is TRBV6-5; D may match TRBD1 or TRBD2 (6 bases each). This CDR3 has 16 amino acids. CDR1 and CDR2 (germline): MNHEY, SVGAGI. V was pared by 0 bases and J by 2 bases, with 13 bases between.